A single sample gave rise to the 25 T cell receptor beta chains below, sequenced in a study of blood T cell repertoires in COVID-19. Measured with immunoSEQ multiplex PCR; TCRdb has only the in-frame clones, and not every one. The table has roughly 150,000 clones, 88% seen once; the top ten hold roughly 2%. The sample was peripheral blood. The source is a man aged 50 to 59 who had recovered from COVID-19.

The rearrangement links TRBV6-5 to TRBJ1-6; D is possibly TRBD1 (5 bases). CDR1 is MNHEY, CDR2 SVGAGI, per germline. The CDR3 sequence is 14 residues long. Trimming removed 6 bases from V and 5 bases from J, with 11 bases in between. The CDR3 bases are TGTGCCAGCAGCCAGGACACTAATAATTCACCCCTCCACTTT. Residues: CASSQDTNNSPLHF.

The rearrangement joins TRBV24-1 to TRBJ2-1; 8 bases line up with TRBD1. Germline V lookup: CDR1 KGHDR, CDR2 SFDVKD. V was pared by 3 bases and J by 7 bases, with 7 bases of the junction left unmatched. The CDR3 consists of 15 residues. The CDR3 DNA reads TGTGCCACCAGTGATGCCCAGGGGGCTGGGAATGAGCAGTTCTTC. Residues: CATSDAQGAGNEQFF.

The chain is built from TRBV24-1 and TRBJ2-1; TRBD2 aligns across 7 bases. Trimming at V came to 1 base and at J to 4 bases, leaving 6 bases not matched to a gene. The CDR3 spans 16 residues. Germline V CDR1 and CDR2: KGHDR, SFDVKD. The CDR3 here is CATSDFGRGSYNEQFF. In nucleotides, the CDR3 is TGTGCCACCAGTGATTTTGGGCGGGGGTCATACAATGAGCAGTTCTTC.

CDR3 nucleotides: TGTGCCAGCACCGGGACAGTTAGCCAAGAGACCCAGTACTTC. This codes for CASTGTVSQETQYF. This chain links TRBV7-2 with TRBJ2-5, with 7 bases matching TRBD1. The CDR3 is made up of 14 amino acids. Germline CDR1 reads SGHTA; CDR2 reads FQGNSA. The trim removed 7 bases at V and 1 base at J, leaving 6 bases unmatched.

The rearrangement joins TRBV3-1 (or the pseudogene TRBV3-2) to TRBJ1-1; D unresolved. V was trimmed by 4 bases and J by 1 base, leaving 16 bases between them. This CDR3 is built from 16 residues. Germline CDR1 is LGHDT and CDR2 is YNNKEL (reference sequence). Written as DNA, the CDR3 is TGTGCCAGCAGCCTGAGCCGGGGTCTCAGGAACACTGAAGCTTTCTTT. This gives the protein CASSLSRGLRNTEAFF.

This clone was seen just once. This chain connects TRBV7-6 to TRBJ2-1; D may be TRBD2 (5 bases). The CDR3 loop spans 12 amino acids. Germline assignment: CDR1 SGHVS and CDR2 FNYEAQ. The V gene lost 2 bases and the J gene lost 10 bases, with 9 bases spanning the gap. CDR3 coding DNA: TGTGCCAGCAGCTTAAACGGCGGGGAGCAGTTCTTC. Amino acids: CASSLNGGEQFF. The complete variable domain, with remaining parts taken from reference TRBV7-6 and TRBJ2-1, reads GAGVSQSPRYKVTKRGQDVALRCDPISGHVSLYWYRQALGQGPEFLTYFNYEAQQDKSGLPNDRFSAERPEGSISTLTIQRTEQRDSAMYRCASSLNGGEQFFGPGTRLTVL.

The chain has TRBV9 and TRBJ2-1; 9 bases match TRBD2. Germline CDR1 SGDLS, CDR2 YYNGEE. CDR3 length equals 15 residues. The V segment lost 0 bases and the J segment 8 bases; nucleotides outside the gene matches: 6. The CDR3 DNA reads TGTGCCAGCAGCGTAGCTAGCGGGACTACAGATGAGCAGTTCTTC. The encoded protein is CASSVASGTTDEQFF.

This chain joins TRBV24-1 and TRBJ2-7; possibly TRBD2 for D (6 bases). Trimming removed 3 bases from V and 6 bases from J, with 17 bases in between. This CDR3 is built from 15 residues. Germline V gene data show CDR1 as KGHDR and CDR2 as SFDVKD. CDR3 residues: CATSDNRFAGGEQYF. Written as DNA, the CDR3 is TGTGCCACCAGTGATAACAGGTTCGCCGGGGGCGAGCAGTACTTC.

V usage is TRBV6-5 and J usage is TRBJ1-5, with TRBD1 as a possible D gene (5 bases). V was shortened by 2 bases and J by 4 bases, with 6 bases between the two germline ends. The length of the CDR3 is 13 residues. CDR1 and CDR2 from the germline V gene are MNHEY and SVGAGI. CDR3 protein: CASSYGGNQPQHF. CDR3 DNA sequence: TGTGCCAGCAGTTACGGGGGGAATCAGCCCCAGCATTTT.

The chain combines TRBV28 with TRBJ1-2; TRBD1 matches 7 bases. The V segment lost 6 bases and the J segment 3 bases; nucleotides outside the gene matches: 4. Germline V gene data show CDR1 as MDHEN and CDR2 as SYDVKM. The CDR3 runs to 13 residues. This CDR3 reads CASSRDSDYGYTF. The CDR3 DNA follows: TGTGCCAGCAGCCGGGACAGTGACTATGGCTACACCTTC.

The chain combines TRBV11-2 with TRBJ1-2, with D unclear. Trimming shortened V by 0 bases and J by 7 bases, and 12 bases separated the two germline ends. This CDR3 region has 14 residues. Germline V gives CDR1 SGHAT, CDR2 FQNNGV. CDR3: CASSLDFTQLGYTF. The CDR3, as DNA: TGTGCCAGCAGCTTAGATTTCACACAGCTTGGCTACACCTTC.

V and J are TRBV5-4 and TRBJ2-2; 12 bases are shared with TRBD2. Germline V lookup: CDR1 SGHNT, CDR2 YYREEE (reference sequence). J lost 7 bases, V lost 4 bases, and 20 bases had no gene match. This CDR3 has 20 amino acids. The CDR3 DNA reads as TGTGCCAGCAGCCCTCGGGGCCTAGCGGGAGGGCCGAGGAGGGACGGGGAGCTGTTTTTT. Its translation is CASSPRGLAGGPRRDGELFF.

The chain links TRBV7-3 to TRBJ2-1; 11 bases line up with TRBD2. Germline trimming cut 5 bases from V and 5 bases from J; bases unmatched to any gene: 11. The CDR3 is made up of 17 amino acids. CDR1 is SGHTA, CDR2 FQGTGA, per germline. For the CDR3, the DNA is TGTGCCAGCAGCGCCACTAGCGGGAGAAATCTCCACAATGAGCAGTTCTTC. Translation: CASSATSGRNLHNEQFF.

J is TRBJ2-5 and V is TRBV7-9; 9 bases are shared with TRBD1. CDR3 length: 17 residues. Germline V lookup: CDR1 SEHNR, CDR2 FQNEAQ (reference sequence). Trimming took 4 bases from V and 1 from J; bases not matched to a gene: 10. The DNA of the CDR3 is TGTGCCAGCAGCTACCGTTTGGACAGGGGCCTCCAAGAGACCCAGTACTTC. It translates to CASSYRLDRGLQETQYF.

The chain links TRBV28 to TRBJ2-7; D may be TRBD2 (5 bases). Germline CDR1 and CDR2: MDHEN and SYDVKM. This CDR3 comprises 13 residues. Trimming shortened V by 2 bases and J by 7 bases, and 12 bases separated the two germline ends. The CDR3 reads CASSLPHGDEQYF. The CDR3 DNA reads TGTGCCAGCAGTTTACCCCACGGGGATGAGCAGTACTTC.

V is TRBV5-1 and J is TRBJ2-1; possible D gene TRBD2, 5 bases. Germline V gene data show CDR1 as SGHRS and CDR2 as YFSETQ. CDR3 size: 13 residues. Trimming left V 0 bases short and J 6 bases short, with 7 bases between. CDR3 protein: CASSLVEGNEQFF. CDR3 nucleotide sequence: TGCGCCAGCAGCTTGGTTGAGGGCAATGAGCAGTTCTTC.

This chain connects TRBV29-1 to TRBJ2-5, with 8 positions matching TRBD2. V lost 3 bases to trimming and J lost 6 bases; unmatched junction nucleotides: 6. The CDR3 extends over 13 amino acids. The germline V gene has CDR1 SQVTM and CDR2 ANQGSEA. CDR3: CSVEERGQKTQYF. The CDR3 bases are TGCAGCGTTGAGGAGCGGGGGCAAAAGACCCAGTACTTC.

The chain uses TRBV19 and TRBJ2-2; D might be TRBD2 (5 bases). In germline, CDR1 is LNHDA, CDR2 SQIVND (reference sequence). The V end was cut by 5 bases, the J end by 0 bases, with 7 bases between. The CDR3 is made up of 14 amino acids. DNA for the CDR3: TGTGCCAGTAGTGTCGGGACGAACACCGGGGAGCTGTTTTTT. The encoded protein is CASSVGTNTGELFF.

As to this clone: Distinct nucleotide sequences in the sample also encode this CDR3. This sequence joins TRBV18 and TRBJ1-5; 7 positions agree with TRBD1. The germline gives CDR1 KGHSH, CDR2 LQKENI. J lost 2 bases, V lost 3 bases, and 1 base had no gene match. This CDR3 is built from 14 residues. Here the CDR3 reads CASSPGQGNQPQHF. The CDR3 DNA reads TGTGCCAGCTCACCTGGACAGGGCAATCAGCCCCAGCATTTT.

This rearrangement joins TRBV14 to TRBJ2-1; D is possibly TRBD1 (6 bases). CDR1 and CDR2 from the germline V gene are SGHDN and FVKESK. V was trimmed by 4 bases and J by 4 bases, leaving 20 bases between them. This CDR3 region has 17 residues. The DNA of the CDR3 is TGTGCCAGCAGCCGGAAGACAGGCGGAGCTTTTTACAATGAGCAGTTCTTC. This encodes CASSRKTGGAFYNEQFF.

The chain is built from TRBV19 and TRBJ2-2; perhaps TRBD2 as D (6 bases). This CDR3 comprises 13 residues. From germline, CDR1 is LNHDA and CDR2 SQIVND (reference sequence). Trimming left V 10 bases short and J 2 bases short, with 11 bases between. CDR3 DNA sequence: TGTGCCATTTCCGGGACTAACACCGGGGAGCTGTTTTTT. Translating it yields CAISGTNTGELFF.

The rearrangement uses TRBV6-1 and TRBJ2-3; 10 bases line up with TRBD2. Looked up from germline, CDR1 is MNHNS and CDR2 is SASEGT. This CDR3 is 18 amino acids long. The J segment lost 9 bases and the V segment lost 2 bases, leaving 17 bases of the junction unmatched. The CDR3 is CASSELVSGGSRSGTQYF. CDR3 nucleotides: TGTGCCAGCAGTGAACTGGTTAGCGGGGGGTCACGCTCTGGGACGCAGTATTTT.

V usage is TRBV21-1 and J usage is TRBJ2-7; the D call TRBD1 from the table was never checked on the DNA. TRBV21-1 is labeled a pseudogene. The CDR3 is made up of 11 amino acids. DNA for the CDR3: TGTGCCAGCATCCTCTGGGCCGAGCAGTACTTC. Its protein is CASILWAEQYF.

The chain links TRBV2 to TRBJ1-5; D uncertain. From germline, CDR1 is SNHLY and CDR2 FYNNEI. V was cut by 5 bases and J by 6 bases, with 11 bases left in between. The CDR3 extends over 13 amino acids. The DNA of the CDR3 is TGTGCCAGCAGTTTCCTAGGCTTTCAGCCCCAGCATTTT. It translates to CASSFLGFQPQHF. The full variable domain, in which reference TRBV2 and TRBJ1-5 provide the parts outside the CDR3, is EPEVTQTPSHQVTQMGQEVILRCVPISNHLYFYWYRQILGQKVEFLVSFYNNEISEKSEIFDDQFSVERPDGSNFTLKIRSTKLEDSAMYFCASSFLGFQPQHFGDGTRLSIL.

The chain joins TRBV7-2 to TRBJ1-2; 9 bases fit TRBD1. CDR1 is SGHTA and CDR2 is FQGNSA in the germline V gene. The ends lost 7 bases at V and 0 bases at J; junction bases unmatched: 9. The CDR3 runs to 16 residues. CDR3 region: CASTGQGRIPNYGYTF. The CDR3, as DNA: TGTGCCAGCACGGGACAGGGACGAATCCCTAACTATGGCTACACCTTC.